This TCR beta chain originates from a study of glioma-infiltrating T cells after dendritic cell vaccination. Study in general: Samples are from glioblastoma patients in Phase I and II dendritic cell vaccine trials.

Method: immunoSEQ multiplex PCR; TCRdb's copy keeps in-frame clones and lacks some. Of about 76,000 clones in the sample, around 86% were seen once. Time point: after dendritic cell vaccination, including at tumor progression/relapse. PBMC sampling occurred before vaccination, two weeks after the third dose, and at progression. Trimming left V 4 bases short and J 0 bases short, with 7 bases between. Per the germline V gene, CDR1 is KGHSH and CDR2 is LQKENI. The CDR3 has 13 residues. The table lists this clone with a count of one. Its antigen is unidentified. Findings of the study overall: TCR clonality showed no direct relationship with survival. Few patients contributed both blood and tumor specimens.

The sequences come from blood, collected after dendritic cell vaccination. The TCR was taken from a human donor with glioblastoma. The chain is built from TRBV18 and TRBJ2-7; D remains unclear. CDR3 DNA sequence: TGTGCCAGCTCACGTAGTGGCTCCTACGAGCAGTACTTC. This encodes CASSRSGSYEQYF.